Below are 4 T cell receptor beta chains sequenced from a single sample in a study of T cell changes during pregnancy in multiple sclerosis. TCRdb's copy holds only in-frame clones and misses some; the assay was immunoSEQ multiplex PCR. This sample has over 55,000 clones; 75% to 90% occur once, and the top ten carry 8% to 10%. The material was peripheral blood, obtained after pregnancy. These receptor sequences come from a female donor in good health, enrolled as a control in a pregnancy study.

This chain links TRBV7-9 with TRBJ2-1; D may be TRBD2 (7 bases). Deletions cut 5 bases from V and 6 bases from J, with 17 bases between. From germline, CDR1 is SEHNR and CDR2 FQNEAQ (reference sequence). The CDR3 extends over 15 amino acids. The CDR3 protein is CASSTQGRVSNEQFF. CDR3 DNA sequence: TGTGCCAGCAGCACCCAGGGGAGGGTCAGCAATGAGCAGTTCTTC.

The V call is TRBV7-9, the J call TRBJ2-2, with 9 bases that match TRBD2. Germline CDR1 and CDR2: SEHNR and FQNEAQ (reference sequence). The J segment lost 4 bases and the V segment lost 4 bases, leaving 4 bases of the junction unmatched. The CDR3 is 15 amino acids. The CDR3 DNA follows: TGTGCCAGCAGCTCAGGACTAGCGAGCACCGGGGAGCTGTTTTTT. It yields the protein CASSSGLASTGELFF.

The CDR3 region is CASSRGQGYEQYF. The CDR3 DNA reads as TGTGCCAGCAGTCGCGGACAGGGCTACGAGCAGTACTTC. The rearrangement uses TRBV6-5 and TRBJ2-7; the match to TRBD1 covers 8 bases. V lost 5 bases, J lost 3 bases, and 3 bases stayed unmatched. CDR1 is MNHEY and CDR2 is SVGAGI in the germline V gene. The CDR3 contains 13 residues.

CDR3 sequence reads: CASSYGGAGGASEQYF. The DNA for the CDR3 is TGTGCCAGCAGTTACGGTGGCGCGGGAGGGGCCTCCGAGCAGTACTTC. J is TRBJ2-7 and V is TRBV6-6, with 9 bases fitting TRBD2. Germline-derived CDR1 and CDR2 are MNHNY and SVGAGI (reference sequence). Trimming cost V 2 bases and J 6 bases; bases outside gene matches: 11. The CDR3 has 16 residues.